Listed below are T cell receptor beta chains from one sample, sequenced in a study of cytomegalovirus exposure and HLA in healthy donors. TCRdb keeps only in-frame clones here, not all; method: immunoSEQ multiplex PCR. This table has about 200,000 clones, around 78% appearing once. Specimen: PBMCs. These receptor sequences come from a woman aged 18-29 years in good health and CMV-seronegative. CDR3s include the opening cysteine and the closing phenylalanine or tryptophan. D genes are given only for firm matches. Not all rows give a size; the values are once, few, many and, for expanded clones, a class.

TRBJ1-5 TRBV5-6 - 14 few TGTGCCAGCAGCTTGCGACAGGCGCAATCGCCCCAGCATTTT CASSLRQAQSPQHF
TRBJ2-7 TRBV19 TRBD1 13 few TGTGCCAGTAACAACAGGGGGCAATACGAGCAGTACTTC CASNNRGQYEQYF
TRBJ1-2 TRBV6-5 - 12 - TGTGCCAGCAGTTGGACGGGGGGGGGCTACACCTTC CASSWTGGGYTF
TRBJ1-1 TRBV10-3 - 16 - TGTGCCATCAGGGGCCAGTTGGGCCCGGGGGGCACTGAAGCTTTCTTT CAIRGQLGPGGTEAFF
TRBJ2-1 TRBV7-9 TRBD1 15 - TGTGCCAGCAGACTCGGACAGGGGTCCTACAATGAGCAGTTCTTC CASRLGQGSYNEQFF
TRBJ2-2 TRBV6-1 - 15 few TGTGCCAGCAGTGTAACAGGGATTAACACCGGGGAGCTGTTTTTT CASSVTGINTGELFF
TRBJ1-5 TRBV30 - 14 - TGTGCCTGGACCTTCCCCGGAAGCAATCAGCCCCAGCATTTT CAWTFPGSNQPQHF
TRBJ2-7 TRBV27 TRBD1 12 - TGTGCCAGCACCGGACAGGGCTACGAGCAGTACTTC CASTGQGYEQYF
TRBJ2-3 TRBV2 TRBD2 16 - TGTGCCAGCAGTGAGGGTAGCGGGAGACGCACAGATACGCAGTATTTT CASSEGSGRRTDTQYF
TRBJ1-3 TRBV5-1 - 14 - TGCGCCAGCATGTTGACGAGCTCTGGAAACACCATATATTTT CASMLTSSGNTIYF
TRBJ1-1 TRBV2 - 14 - TGTGCCAGCAGTGTCGAGACAGGGAACACTGAAGCTTTCTTT CASSVETGNTEAFF
TRBJ2-6 TRBV5-1 - 18 - TGCGCCAGCAGCGAACCGGGACAAACGGTGTCTGGGGCCAACGTCCTGACTTTC CASSEPGQTVSGANVLTF
TRBJ2-1 TRBV5-1 - 11 - TGCGCCAGCAGCTACCAATATGAGCAGTTCTTC CASSYQYEQFF
TRBJ2-1 TRBV2 TRBD1 14 - TGTGCCAGCTACCGGGACAGCGTCCTGAGTGAGCAGTTCTTC CASYRDSVLSEQFF
TRBJ2-1 TRBV5-1 - 15 - TGCGCCAGCAGCGACTCCGGGACGGACTACAATGAGCAGTTCTTC CASSDSGTDYNEQFF
TRBJ2-5 TRBV11-3 - 16 - TGTGCCAGCAGCTTATCGGGCAGCGGAAGAGAAGAGACCCAGTACTTC CASSLSGSGREETQYF
TRBJ1-3 TRBV14 - 15 - TGTGCCAGCAGCCAGGACCTACGGCCTGGAAACACCATATATTTT CASSQDLRPGNTIYF
TRBJ2-6 TRBV7-3 TRBD1 17 - TGTGCCAGCAGCCCCGGACAGGGGAAGGCTGGGGCCAACGTCCTGACTTTC CASSPGQGKAGANVLTF
TRBJ1-5 TRBV19 - 14 once TGTGCCAGTAGTATACGAGCTAGCAATCAGCCCCAGCATTTT CASSIRASNQPQHF
TRBJ2-6 TRBV2 - 16 - TGTGCCAGCAGTGAACTTGGGGGGTCTGGGGCCAACGTCCTGACTTTC CASSELGGSGANVLTF
TRBJ2-1 TRBV5-1 - 17 few TGCGCCAGCAGCTTGAAACCTCTAGAGGGAGCGTACAATGAGCAGTTCTTC CASSLKPLEGAYNEQFF
TRBJ2-3 TRBV4-1 TRBD1 16 - TGCGCCAGCAGCCAACCGACAGGGCGATCCAGGGATACGCAGTATTTT CASSQPTGRSRDTQYF
TRBJ2-7 TRBV14 - 12 - TGTGCCAGCAGCTTGCTTGGGGGCGAGCAGTACTTC CASSLLGGEQYF
TRBJ2-1 TRBV5-4 - 12 - TGTGCCAGCAGCTCCGGGGGCTATGAGCAGTTCTTC CASSSGGYEQFF
TRBJ1-2 TRBV19 - 13 - TGTGCCAGTAGTACAACCGCCCTCTATGGCTACACCTTC CASSTTALYGYTF
TRBJ1-2 TRBV14 - 15 - TGTGCCAGCAGCCAAGCCCGCCTGGAGAGTTATGGCTACACCTTC CASSQARLESYGYTF
TRBJ2-3 TRBV27 TRBD2 19 - TGTGCCAGCAGTTTATACCGGACTAGCGGGGGCATTAGCACAGATACGCAGTATTTT CASSLYRTSGGISTDTQYF
TRBJ2-7 TRBV2 TRBD1 18 - TGTGCCAACACCAGGGGGCCGATTAGCCGCATGGTCTCCTACGAGCAGTACTTC CANTRGPISRMVSYEQYF
TRBJ2-5 TRBV9 TRBD2 14 - TGTGCCAGCAGCGTAGGCGTGGGGGGGGAGACCCAGTACTTC CASSVGVGGETQYF
TRBJ2-7 TRBV27 TRBD2 17 - TGTGCCACCCGGAGGGGCGGGGGGGCTAGTTGGGGGGACGAGCAGTACTTC CATRRGGGASWGDEQYF
TRBJ2-7 TRBV29-1 - 11 - TGCAGCGCACGACGTAACTACGAGCAGTACTTC CSARRNYEQYF
TRBJ1-5 TRBV5-1 - 16 - TGCGCCAGCAGCTTGGTGTCGGCTTATAGCAATCAGCCCCAGCATTTT CASSLVSAYSNQPQHF
TRBJ1-5 TRBV19 - 14 - TGTGCCATTTCCATGCGGGGATTGCGCCAGCCCCAGCATTTT CAISMRGLRQPQHF
TRBJ2-7 TRBV6-1 TRBD1 14 - TGTGCCAGCAGTCCTAATTTCAGGGGGTCCGAGCAGTACTTC CASSPNFRGSEQYF
TRBJ2-7 TRBV27 - 13 - TGTGCCAGCAGTTTTGTCGGGAACTACGAGCAGTACTTC CASSFVGNYEQYF
TRBJ1-1 TRBV6-5 - 15 - TGTGCCAGCAGTTACAGGCCCTCAGGGAACACTGAAGCTTTCTTT CASSYRPSGNTEAFF